Described below is a single TCR beta chain sequence and its context. J lost 8 bases, V lost 4 bases, and 14 bases had no gene match. CDR3 size: 15 residues. Germline loops: CDR1 SGHRS, CDR2 YFSETQ. This entry belongs to a study of blood T cell repertoires in COVID-19. Across the whole study: Whether acute or convalescent, the COVID-19 samples came from the United States, Italy and Spain.

Original data processing: It was from reference gene primer amplification that nucleated cell counts were estimated. The table came from immunoSEQ multiplex PCR; TCRdb's copy has only in-frame clones and leaves some out. V, J and clone size derive from that table, while D and trimming were established from the DNA sequence. Found here are about 160,000 clones, around three quarters of them singletons; the top ten hold roughly 7.5%. This chain uses TRBV5-1 with TRBJ1-2; 7 nucleotides match TRBD1. The specimen sequenced was peripheral blood. The receptor's source is a man aged 55 to 70 with acute or convalescent COVID-19. The CDR3 reads CASSLTGVLTMGYTF. Written as DNA, the CDR3 is TGCGCCAGCAGCCTAACAGGGGTCCTAACTATGGGCTACACCTTC.